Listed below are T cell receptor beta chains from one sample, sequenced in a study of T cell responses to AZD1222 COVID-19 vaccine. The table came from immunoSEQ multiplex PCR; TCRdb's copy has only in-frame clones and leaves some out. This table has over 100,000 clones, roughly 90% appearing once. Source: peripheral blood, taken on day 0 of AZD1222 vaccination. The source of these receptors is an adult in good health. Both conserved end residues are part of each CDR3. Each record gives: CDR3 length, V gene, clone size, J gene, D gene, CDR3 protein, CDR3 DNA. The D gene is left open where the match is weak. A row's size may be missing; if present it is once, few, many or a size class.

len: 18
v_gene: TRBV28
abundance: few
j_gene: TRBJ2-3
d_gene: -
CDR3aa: CASSSPPGTQESADTQYF
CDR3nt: TGTGCCAGCAGTTCCCCCCCCGGGACTCAGGAGAGCGCAGATACGCAGTATTTT

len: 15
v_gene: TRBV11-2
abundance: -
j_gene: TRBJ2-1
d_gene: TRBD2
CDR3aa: CASSPGTSAFNEQFF
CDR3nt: TGTGCCAGCAGCCCCGGGACTAGCGCTTTCAATGAGCAGTTCTTC

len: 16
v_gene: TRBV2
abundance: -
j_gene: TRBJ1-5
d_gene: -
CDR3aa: CASSEAAMRVVEPQHF
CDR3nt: TGTGCCAGCAGTGAAGCGGCTATGCGTGTTGTCGAGCCCCAGCATTTT

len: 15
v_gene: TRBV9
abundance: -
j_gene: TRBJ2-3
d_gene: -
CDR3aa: CASSGMGFGTDTQYF
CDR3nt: TGTGCCAGCAGCGGAATGGGCTTTGGCACAGATACGCAGTATTTT

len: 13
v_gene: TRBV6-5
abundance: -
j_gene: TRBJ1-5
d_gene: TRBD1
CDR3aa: CASTEGAYQPQHF
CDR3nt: TGTGCCAGCACCGAGGGGGCTTATCAGCCCCAGCATTTT

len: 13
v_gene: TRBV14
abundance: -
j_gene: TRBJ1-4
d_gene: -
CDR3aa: CASSPTGGEKLFF
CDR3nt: TGTGCCAGCAGCCCGACAGGTGGGGAAAAACTGTTTTTT

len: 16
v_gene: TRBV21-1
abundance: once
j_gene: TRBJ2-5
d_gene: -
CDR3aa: CASSTGTGEPQETQYF
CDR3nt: TGTGCCAGCAGCACCGGGACAGGTGAGCCCCAAGAGACCCAGTACTTC

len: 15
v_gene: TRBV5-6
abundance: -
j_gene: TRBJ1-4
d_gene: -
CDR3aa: CASSSSRGEWEKLFF
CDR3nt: TGTGCCAGCAGCTCCTCGAGGGGAGAATGGGAAAAACTGTTTTTT

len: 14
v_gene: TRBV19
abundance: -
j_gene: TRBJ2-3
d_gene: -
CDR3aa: CASSNGLGTDTQYF
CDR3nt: TGTGCCAGTAGTAACGGGTTGGGCACAGATACGCAGTATTTT

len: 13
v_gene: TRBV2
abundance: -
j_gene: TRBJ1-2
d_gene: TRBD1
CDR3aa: CASREWTGSGYTF
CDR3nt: TGTGCCAGCAGGGAGTGGACAGGGAGTGGCTACACCTTC

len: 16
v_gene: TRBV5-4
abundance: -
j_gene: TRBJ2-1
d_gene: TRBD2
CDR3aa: CASSIGLAGVGNEQFF
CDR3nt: TGTGCCAGCAGCATAGGACTAGCGGGAGTGGGGAATGAGCAGTTCTTC

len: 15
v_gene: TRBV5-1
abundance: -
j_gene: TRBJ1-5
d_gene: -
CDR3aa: CASSPQGGESQPQHF
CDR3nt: TGCGCCAGCAGCCCACAGGGTGGAGAAAGTCAGCCCCAGCATTTT

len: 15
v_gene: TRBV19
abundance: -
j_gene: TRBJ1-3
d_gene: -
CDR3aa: CASSTGRSSGNTIYF
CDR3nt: TGTGCCAGTAGTACGGGGCGCAGCTCTGGAAACACCATATATTTT

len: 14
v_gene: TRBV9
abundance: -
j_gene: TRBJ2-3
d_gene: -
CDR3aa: CASSPSLITDTQYF
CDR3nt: TGTGCCAGCAGCCCCAGTCTGATCACAGATACGCAGTATTTT

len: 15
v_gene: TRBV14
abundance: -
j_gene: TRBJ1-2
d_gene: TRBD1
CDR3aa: CASSLLSTGAHGYTF
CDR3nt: TGTGCCAGCAGCCTCCTATCAACAGGGGCACATGGCTACACCTTC

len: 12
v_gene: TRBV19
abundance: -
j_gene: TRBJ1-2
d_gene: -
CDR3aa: CACWGEPDGYTF
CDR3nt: TGTGCCTGCTGGGGGGAACCGGATGGCTACACCTTC

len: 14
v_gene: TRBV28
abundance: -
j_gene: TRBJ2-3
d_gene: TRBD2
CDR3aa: CASKAGASTDTQYF
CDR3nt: TGTGCCAGCAAGGCGGGAGCCAGCACAGATACGCAGTATTTT

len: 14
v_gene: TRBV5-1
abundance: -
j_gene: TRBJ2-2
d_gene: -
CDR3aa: CASSEDSMSGELFF
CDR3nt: TGCGCCAGCAGCGAGGACAGTATGTCCGGGGAGCTGTTTTTT

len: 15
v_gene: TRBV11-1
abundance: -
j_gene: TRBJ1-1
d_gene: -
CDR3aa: CASSAGEQHNTEAFF
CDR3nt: TGTGCCAGCAGTGCAGGGGAACAGCACAACACTGAAGCTTTCTTT

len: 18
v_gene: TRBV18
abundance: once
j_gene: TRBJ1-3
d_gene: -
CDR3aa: CASSRVLGGEGYGNTIYF
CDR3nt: TGTGCCAGCTCAAGAGTGCTCGGCGGGGAAGGCTATGGAAACACCATATATTTT

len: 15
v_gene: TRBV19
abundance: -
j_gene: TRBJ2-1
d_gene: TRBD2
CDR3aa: CASSRAGVNYNEQFF
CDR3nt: TGTGCCAGTAGTCGAGCGGGAGTTAACTACAATGAGCAGTTCTTC

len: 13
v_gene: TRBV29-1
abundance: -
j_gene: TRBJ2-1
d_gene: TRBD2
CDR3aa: CSARTSGYNEQFF
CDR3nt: TGCAGCGCCAGGACTAGCGGTTACAATGAGCAGTTCTTC